Following are 8 T cell receptor beta chains from one sample sequenced in a study of graft-versus-host responses after intestinal transplantation. Assay: immunoSEQ multiplex PCR; the TCRdb copy retains only in-frame clones and omits some. Found here are approximately 86,000 clones, 91% of them singletons; the top ten hold approximately 0.1%. For these TCRs, the target antigens are not known. Source: unstimulated CD4+ T cells sorted from spleen or lymph node cells, taken before intestinal transplant. Receptors originate from a human donor who received an intestinal transplant.

V is TRBV30 and J is TRBJ2-5, with TRBD1 matching 11 bases. This CDR3 region has 16 residues. Germline trimming cut 3 bases from V and 4 bases from J; bases unmatched to any gene: 10. Per germline, CDR1 GTSNPN and CDR2 SVGIG (reference sequence). CDR3 loop: CAWSTRTGTGGETQYF. CDR3 nucleotide sequence: TGTGCCTGGAGCACACGGACCGGGACAGGGGGAGAGACCCAGTACTTC.

The rearrangement links TRBV7-7 to TRBJ2-2, with D possibly TRBD1 on 5 matching bases. Germline assignment: CDR1 SSHAT and CDR2 FNYEAQ (reference sequence). The CDR3 is made up of 15 amino acids. V lost 5 bases and J lost 4, with 14 bases in between. The CDR3 sequence is CASSPDRTVTGELFF. The CDR3, as DNA: TGTGCCAGCAGCCCAGACAGAACCGTCACCGGGGAGCTGTTTTTT.

The chain is built from TRBV18 and TRBJ1-4; D remains ambiguous. CDR1 KGHSH and CDR2 LQKENI come from the germline V gene. V dropped 4 bases and J dropped 0 bases, with 6 bases sitting between them. The CDR3 contains 14 residues. CDR3 protein: CASSRSATNEKLFF. The CDR3 nucleotides read TGTGCCAGCTCACGTAGTGCAACTAATGAAAAACTGTTTTTT.

The gene calls are TRBV25-1 and TRBJ1-3, with D unresolved. Trimming removed 3 bases at V and 2 bases at J, with 11 bases between. Per germline, CDR1 MGHDK and CDR2 SYGVNS. The CDR3 is 15 residues long. This chain's CDR3 is CASSDFESPGNTIYF. CDR3 nucleotide sequence: TGTGCCAGCAGTGATTTCGAAAGCCCTGGAAACACCATATATTTT.

V gene TRBV5-6 combines with J gene TRBJ2-5; D call uncertain. Germline V lookup: CDR1 SGHDT, CDR2 YYEEEE. Trimming pared 1 base from V and 4 bases from J, leaving 2 bases between. The CDR3 is 11 amino acids. CDR3 in DNA: TGTGCCAGCAGCTTGCGAGAGACCCAGTACTTC. Protein product: CASSLRETQYF.

This chain uses TRBV30 with TRBJ2-7; TRBD2 agrees at 9 bases. This CDR3 spans 16 amino acids. Per the germline V gene, CDR1 is GTSNPN and CDR2 is SVGIG (reference sequence). V lost 1 base, J lost 5 bases, and 12 bases stayed unmatched. The CDR3 is CAWSAPGLAILDEQYF. CDR3 in DNA: TGTGCCTGGAGTGCTCCGGGACTAGCTATACTCGACGAGCAGTACTTC.

This clone has just one count. The chain carries TRBV30 and TRBJ1-2; 8 bases fit TRBD1. The CDR3 is made up of 13 amino acids. Germline V gives CDR1 GTSNPN, CDR2 SVGIG (reference sequence). J lost 7 bases, V lost 1 base, and 5 bases had no gene match. This CDR3 reads CAWSGQGAGGYTF. CDR3 DNA: TGTGCCTGGAGTGGGCAGGGGGCAGGTGGCTACACCTTC.

This clone was observed a handful of times. CDR3 sequence reads: CSVGRSDRGSYGYTF. The CDR3 DNA reads as TGCAGCGTTGGCCGATCGGACAGGGGAAGTTATGGCTACACCTTC. V gene TRBV29-1 combines with J gene TRBJ1-2, with TRBD1 matching over 9 bases. The CDR3 is made up of 15 amino acids. Trimming removed 4 bases from V and 5 bases from J; junction bases left unmatched: 11. The germline V gene has CDR1 SQVTM and CDR2 ANQGSEA.